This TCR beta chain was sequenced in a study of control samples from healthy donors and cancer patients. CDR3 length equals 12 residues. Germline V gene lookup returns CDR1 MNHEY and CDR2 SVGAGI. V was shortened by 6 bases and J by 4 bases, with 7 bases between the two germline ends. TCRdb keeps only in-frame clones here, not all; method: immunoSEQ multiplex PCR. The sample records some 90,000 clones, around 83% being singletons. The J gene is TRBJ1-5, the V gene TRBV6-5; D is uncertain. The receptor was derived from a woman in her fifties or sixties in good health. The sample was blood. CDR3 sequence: CASRTSNQPQHF. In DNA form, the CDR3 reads TGTGCCAGCAGGACTTCAAATCAGCCCCAGCATTTT.